The entry below describes one T cell receptor (beta chain). Its antigen is not yet known. No per-base quality is available; no much larger clone lies one base away. The data derive from a study of T cell responses to AZD1222 COVID-19 vaccine (dated by TCRdb to about 2021). Background for the entire study: A total of 233 trial participants underwent TCR sequencing, of whom 207 received two doses of AZD1222 and some 26 received two doses of the MenACWY control vaccine. Enrollment into the trials was organized by age into subgroups of 18-55, 56-69 and 70-plus years, and those subgroups contained roughly 140, 27 and 60 TCR-sequenced participants, respectively.

The label giving this sample's time point can be read as: about 28 days (+/-7) after the second vaccine dose. AZD1222 recipients whose second dose came at about 4 weeks and those whose second dose came at about 12 weeks were combined into one group, since spike-specific TCR depth and breadth did not differ between the two schedules. The vaccinee samples were drawn from two UK trials, COV001 and COV002, one of which was a single-blind randomized controlled phase 2/3 trial testing AZD1222 (ChAdOx1 nCoV-19) in healthy adults. For TCRbeta chain sequencing, PBMC samples were collected from trial participants at day 0 and at day 28 after the second dose. From its cysteine to its phenylalanine, the CDR3 spans 15 amino acids. Only CDR3 DNA is held: 45 bases, read in frame from base 1. V was cut back by 0 bases and J by 3 bases, leaving a gap of 9 bases between them. From the germline V gene, CDR1 is SGDLS and CDR2 is YYNGEE.

The CDR3 regions of human TCRbeta chains were subjected to immunosequencing. Processing in the source paper ran as follows. Repertoire TCRs were matched against a reference library of SARS-CoV-2-specific TCRs generated with the MIRA antigen-specificity platform. Breadth was defined as the fraction of unique TCRs that were SARS-CoV-2-associated. Depth was defined as the fraction of total T cells that were SARS-CoV-2-associated. Using the MIRA data, each spike-specific TCR was assigned both to the spike region to which the TCR was reactive and to a CD4 or CD8 class. Log10-transformed breadth and depth values were compared by one-way ANOVA with Sidak's multiple comparisons tests. Entries here come from immuneACCESS through TCRdb and include only in-frame sequences with V and J called. Some clones fail to appear in such tables; in the studies checked, an unresolved V gene covers under half of the shortfall, and the cause of the remainder is unknown. The D gene and trimming were derived from the DNA, and the V and J assignments and clone size from that table. This sample lists 120,000 or so clones; roughly 88% were detected once. About 26% of the sample is held by the ten biggest clonotypes.

Results and caveats for the whole study, not just this receptor: The vaccine-associated CD4 TCRs covered the entire spike protein, and the dominant responses fell in regions 160-218 and 743-854. Because no day 14 peak-response samples were available, repertoires were characterized only after the peak T cell response. Conclusions about previously exposed vaccinees were limited because only six or seven AZD1222 recipients were SARS-CoV-2 seropositive at baseline. After two AZD1222 doses, both the breadth and the depth of spike-specific TCRs were significantly higher than at day 0 and than in MenACWY recipients. Most participants were white British and females outnumbered males, and the authors suggested that clonal diversity may have been underestimated. In the small 56-69-year group, the increase in depth fell short of significance, most likely because of low power. Reportedly, almost half of the unique spike-specific TCRs recognized epitopes lying outside the regions that are mutated in the B.1.351 and B.1.1.7 variants.

The TCR sequence derives from an adult who received the AZD1222 COVID-19 vaccine. The starting material was peripheral blood, obtained 28 days after the second AZD1222 dose. The V gene is TRBV9 and the J gene is TRBJ2-2; the D segment cannot be called with confidence. In nucleotide form, the sequence is TGTGCCAGCAGCGTAGCGGGCCACCACACCGGGGAGCTGTTTTTT. Protein translation: CASSVAGHHTGELFF.